The sample holds a few counts of the clone carrying this T cell receptor beta chain. Its antigen remains unidentified. At one of its ends the junction is not consistent with the germline gene, which may arise from a read error. CDR3 size: 16 residues. CDR1 is DFQATT and CDR2 is SNEGSKA in the germline V gene (reference sequence). Before thyroid surgery, none of the patients had received any treatment. The sample comes from a study of metastatic and nonmetastatic thyroid tumors. In the study overall: It was across blood and tumor or nodule tissue from malignant and benign thyroid patients that repertoires were compared. Whole-study results and caveats: The reported finding was significantly higher TCR beta diversity in malignant thyroid tumors relative to benign nodules, in blood and tumor.

Source study methods: For papillary thyroid cancer, a distant-metastasis classifier was constructed from CDR3 differences observed across clinicopathological groups. TCRdb reanalyzed the PCR reads via MiXCR. The V and J calls and clone size come from TCRdb's table, not from the authors' own analysis. The profile shows some 20,000 clones, roughly a fifth of them singletons. This rearrangement joins TRBV20-1 to TRBJ2-7, with 8 bases lining up with TRBD2. This receptor was obtained from a female donor with papillary thyroid cancer or a benign thyroid nodule (not recorded which). Some clones in this sample may be carry-over from other donors' samples. Sequencing used tumor tissue. CDR3 loop: CSARDRGLVGPYGQYF. The DNA of the CDR3 is TGCAGTGCTAGAGATCGGGGACTAGTGGGTCCCTACGGGCAGTACTTC.